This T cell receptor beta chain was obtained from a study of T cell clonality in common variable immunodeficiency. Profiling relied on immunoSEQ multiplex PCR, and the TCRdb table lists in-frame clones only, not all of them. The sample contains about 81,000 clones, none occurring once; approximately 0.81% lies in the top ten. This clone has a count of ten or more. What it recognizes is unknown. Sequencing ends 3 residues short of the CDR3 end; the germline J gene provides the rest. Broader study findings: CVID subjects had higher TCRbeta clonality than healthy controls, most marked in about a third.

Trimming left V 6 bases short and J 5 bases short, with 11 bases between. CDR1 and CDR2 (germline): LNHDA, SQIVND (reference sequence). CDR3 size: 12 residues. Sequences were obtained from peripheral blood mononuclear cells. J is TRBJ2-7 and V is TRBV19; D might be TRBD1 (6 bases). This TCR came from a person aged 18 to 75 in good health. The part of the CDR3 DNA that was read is TGTGCCAGTAGCAAAGAGGGGGACGAG. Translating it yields CASSKEGDE. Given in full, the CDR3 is CASSKEGDEQYF. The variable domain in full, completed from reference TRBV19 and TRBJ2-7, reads DGGITQSPKYLFRKEGQNVTLSCEQNLNHDAMYWYRQDPGQGLRLIYYSQIVNDFQKGDIAEGYSVSREKKESFPLTVTSAQKNPTAFYLCASSKEGDEQYFGPGTRLTVT.